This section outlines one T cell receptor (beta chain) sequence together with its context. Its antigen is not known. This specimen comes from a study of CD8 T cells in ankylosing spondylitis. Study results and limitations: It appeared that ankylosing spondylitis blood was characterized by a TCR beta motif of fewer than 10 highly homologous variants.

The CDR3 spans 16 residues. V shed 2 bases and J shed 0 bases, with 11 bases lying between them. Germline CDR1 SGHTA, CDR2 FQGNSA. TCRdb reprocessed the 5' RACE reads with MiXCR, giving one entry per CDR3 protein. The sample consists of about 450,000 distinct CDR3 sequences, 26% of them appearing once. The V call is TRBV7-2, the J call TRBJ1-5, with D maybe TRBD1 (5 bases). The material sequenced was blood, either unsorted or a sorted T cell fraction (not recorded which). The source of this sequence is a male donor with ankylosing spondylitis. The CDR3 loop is CASSLSGGVSNQPQHF. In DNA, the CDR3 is TGTGCCAGCAGCTTATCTGGAGGGGTTAGCAATCAGCCCCAGCATTTT.